This T cell receptor (beta chain) was observed in a study of beta chain features in type 1 diabetes. This clone was observed a few times. What it binds is not known. At the DNA level, this CDR3 is encoded by other sequences in the same sample as well. The V and J ends lost 5 bases and 2 bases, in that order; junction bases with no gene match: 5. Germline V gives CDR1 SGHTA, CDR2 FQGNSA. The CDR3 sequence is 14 residues long. The investigators reverse transcribed all of the isolated RNA, so they sequenced expressed TCRB transcripts. Assay: immunoSEQ multiplex PCR; the TCRdb copy retains only in-frame clones and omits some. This table has 300,000 to 400,000 clones, approximately 8% appearing once. Findings and limits, study-wide: Shorter TCRB CDR3s, moderately but significantly so, were found in Type 1 diabetes patients in all four CD4+ subsets.

A heparinised blood draw that averaged about 100 mL was obtained once from each donor. A sort by CD45RO/CCR7/CD25/CD127/CD95/CD27 yielded CD4+ naive, central memory, regulatory and stem cell-like memory cells. The authors obtained over 95% purity in all sorted populations. Sequencing was done on a sample of central memory CD4+ T cells from blood. The sequence came from a woman between 18 and 29 years old in good health. The J gene is TRBJ1-1, the V gene TRBV7-2, with TRBD1 matching over 7 bases. The CDR3 DNA follows: TGTGCCAGCAGCCTAAGGGGGCGCAACACTGAAGCTTTCTTT. This sequence encodes CASSLRGRNTEAFF.